These 7 T cell receptor beta chains originate from one sample sequenced in a study of beta chain features in type 1 diabetes. Sequenced material consisted of expressed TCRB transcripts (all of the isolated RNA was reverse transcribed). The method was immunoSEQ multiplex PCR; TCRdb's version includes in-frame clones alone and lacks a portion of them. The top ten clones hold about 0.6% of a sample with roughly 140,000 clones, around 8% of them seen once. Input material: central memory CD4+ T cells from blood. These TCRs come from a man aged 18-30 years in good health.

The V call is TRBV18, the J call TRBJ1-3, with 10 nucleotides matching TRBD1. V shed 1 base and J 0 bases; nucleotides not matched to a gene: 15. Per germline, CDR1 KGHSH and CDR2 LQKENI. The CDR3 has 21 amino acids. Here the CDR3 DNA reads TGTGCCAGCTCACCACGGATACCCGGGACAGGGGAAAGGAGCTCTGGAAACACCATATATTTT. Its translation: CASSPRIPGTGERSSGNTIYF.

Only a few counts were recorded for this clone. This chain uses TRBV7-9 with TRBJ1-1; no clear D. The V end was cut by 4 bases, the J end by 0 bases, with 12 bases between. This CDR3 is built from 15 residues. CDR1 is SEHNR, CDR2 FQNEAQ, per germline (reference sequence). The CDR3 coding sequence is TGTGCCAGCAGCTCGAGCGGGCGGGTGAACACTGAAGCTTTCTTT. Translating gives CASSSSGRVNTEAFF.

In its sample, this clone was seen a few times. V and J are TRBV29-1 and TRBJ2-5; 8 bases match TRBD2. Germline CDR1 and CDR2: SQVTM and ANQGSEA. The CDR3 has 13 amino acids. The CDR3 region is CSHRGGRWETQYF. The CDR3 DNA is TGCTCTCACCGGGGGGGTCGGTGGGAGACCCAGTACTTC.

The table lists this clone with a few counts. This chain links TRBV5-6 with TRBJ2-7; 9 nucleotides agree with TRBD1. Germline CDR1 and CDR2: SGHDT and YYEEEE. CDR3 length: 15 residues. Unmatched junction bases numbered 8, after V lost 2 bases and J lost 5 bases. CDR3 loop: CASSFYRDRDHEQYF. As DNA, the CDR3 is TGTGCCAGCAGCTTCTACCGGGACAGGGACCACGAGCAGTACTTC.

The chain employs TRBV4-3 and TRBJ2-1; D may be TRBD1 (5 bases). Trimming cost V 2 bases and J 4 bases, with 6 bases left between them. The germline CDR1 and CDR2 sequences are LGHNA and YSLEER. The CDR3 has 13 amino acids. The CDR3 nucleotides are TGCGCCAGCAGCCAACCAGGGTACAATGAGCAGTTCTTC. It codes for CASSQPGYNEQFF.

This clone was counted a few times. The chain recombines TRBV2 with TRBJ1-1; 9 bases fit TRBD1. V shed 4 bases and J 5 bases; nucleotides not matched to a gene: 2. The germline gives CDR1 SNHLY, CDR2 FYNNEI. The CDR3 loop spans 13 amino acids. CDR3 amino acids: CASSGGQGTEAFF. Written as DNA, the CDR3 is TGTGCCAGCAGTGGAGGACAGGGGACTGAAGCTTTCTTT.

This clone was seen more than once but under ten times. This chain uses TRBV28 with TRBJ1-2; unclear D gene. Germline CDR1 and CDR2: MDHEN and SYDVKM. Trimming removed 4 bases at V and 5 bases at J, with 11 bases between. There are 13 residues in the CDR3. The CDR3 protein is CASSSGSTYGYTF. DNA of the CDR3: TGTGCCAGCAGTTCTGGTTCTACTTATGGCTACACCTTC.